This T cell receptor (beta chain) emerged from a study of T-cell reconstitution after alpha-beta-depleted transplantation in children. With respect to this clonotype: The antigen is undetermined.

Using unique molecular identifiers, the investigators prepared the TCRbeta library. TCRdb re-called the PCR reads with MiXCR, one entry per CDR3 protein. The table shows roughly 790,000 distinct CDR3 sequences, with approximately 15% occurring only once. V lost 3 bases to trimming and J lost 2 bases, with 11 bases between them. The CDR3 contains 13 residues. Per germline, CDR1 GTSNPN and CDR2 SVGIG (reference sequence). Study-wide findings and caveats: The study reportedly traced alpha-beta T cells about two months after transplant to several hundred expanded graft clones. Most T-cell counts and diversity one year after the transplant came from T cells that were newly produced. Elevated TCRbeta diversity at day 60 was traced, in some patients, to surviving recipient T cells and thymic progenitors.

The sequences come from PBMCs, mostly from graft donor cells, collected 360 days after TCRalphabeta/CD19-depleted stem cell transplant. The chain carries TRBV30 and TRBJ2-7; a possible D gene is TRBD1 (6 bases). The clonotype comes from a male patient aged 5 to 17 who had a stem cell transplant for acute lymphoblastic leukemia, so the T cells may come from the graft donor. CDR3 residues: CAWRTGYAYEQYF. The CDR3 nucleotides are TGTGCCTGGAGAACAGGGTATGCCTACGAGCAGTACTTC.